What follows are 26 T cell receptor beta chains derived from one specimen sequenced in a study of T cell changes during pregnancy in multiple sclerosis. Only in-frame clones appear in the TCRdb table, and some are missing; sequencing was by immunoSEQ multiplex PCR. The profile shows 70,000 to 100,000 clones, over 80% of them singletons. The sample was peripheral blood, taken in the first trimester of pregnancy. The receptors come from a female donor with multiple sclerosis, enrolled in a pregnancy study.

The CDR3 loop is CASSPGQATYEQYF. For the CDR3, the DNA is TGCGCCAGCAGCCCGGGACAGGCGACCTACGAGCAGTACTTC. The chain employs TRBV5-1 and TRBJ2-7, with 8 bases lining up with TRBD1. There are 14 residues in the CDR3. The germline gives CDR1 SGHRS, CDR2 YFSETQ. J lost 2 bases, V lost 4 bases, and 5 bases had no gene match.

The J gene is TRBJ1-5, the V gene TRBV6-5; D is possibly TRBD1 (5 bases). Trimming cost V 6 bases and J 4 bases, with 10 bases left between them. Per the germline V gene, CDR1 is MNHEY and CDR2 is SVGAGI. The length of the CDR3 is 13 residues. DNA of the CDR3: TGTGCCAGCAGACAGGCCACGAATCAGCCCCAGCATTTT. This gives the protein CASRQATNQPQHF.

In nucleotides, the CDR3 is TGTGCCAGCAGCGTAGCTCAAGGGGGCTCTGGGGCCAACGTCCTGACTTTC. It translates to CASSVAQGGSGANVLTF. The V gene is TRBV9, the J gene TRBJ2-6; tentative D call: TRBD1 (6 bases). The CDR3 loop spans 17 amino acids. In germline, CDR1 is SGDLS, CDR2 YYNGEE. V was cut by 0 bases and J by 0 bases, with 10 bases left in between.

DNA for the CDR3: TGTGCCAGCGGCAGGTCGTGGGAGACCCAGTACTTC. Translating gives CASGRSWETQYF. The J gene is TRBJ2-5, the V gene TRBV6-1; no clear D. Germline assignment: CDR1 MNHNS and CDR2 SASEGT. V was shortened by 8 bases and J by 5 bases, with 12 bases between the two germline ends. This CDR3 has 12 amino acids.

CDR3: CASSAGTAGVLVFF. CDR3 DNA sequence: TGTGCCAGCAGCGCCGGGACAGCCGGGGTTTTAGTGTTTTTT. This rearrangement joins TRBV5-5 to TRBJ1-4; 7 bases are shared with TRBD1. The germline gives CDR1 SGHKS, CDR2 YYEKEE (reference sequence). CDR3 length equals 14 residues. With V trimmed by 4 bases and J by 15 bases, 15 bases remained unmatched.

The chain combines TRBV19 with TRBJ2-2; D is possibly TRBD1 (6 bases). In germline, CDR1 is LNHDA, CDR2 SQIVND (reference sequence). With 5 bases removed from V and 5 bases from J, the gap between germline ends came to 9 bases. This CDR3 spans 13 amino acids. The CDR3 sequence: CASSWGQTGELFF. In nucleotides, the CDR3 is TGTGCCAGTAGTTGGGGGCAAACCGGGGAGCTGTTTTTT. The whole variable domain, remainder taken from reference TRBV19 and TRBJ2-2, is DGGITQSPKYLFRKEGQNVTLSCEQNLNHDAMYWYRQDPGQGLRLIYYSQIVNDFQKGDIAEGYSVSREKKESFPLTVTSAQKNPTAFYLCASSWGQTGELFFGEGSRLTVL.

This clone was picked up one time. The J gene is TRBJ2-5, the V gene TRBV29-1, with a tentative D call TRBD2 (6 bases). V dropped 7 bases and J dropped 4 bases, with 13 bases sitting between them. Germline CDR1 SQVTM, CDR2 ANQGSEA. The CDR3 is made up of 12 amino acids. In nucleotides, the CDR3 is TGCAGCGCAAGGGGACTGGGAGAGACCCAGTACTTC. This translates into CSARGLGETQYF.

The genes are TRBV5-4 and TRBJ2-3; D ambiguous. This CDR3 spans 15 amino acids. Germline assignment: CDR1 SGHNT and CDR2 YYREEE (reference sequence). The V end was cut by 0 bases, the J end by 2 bases, with 10 bases between. CDR3: CASSLAFPLTDTQYF. The CDR3 DNA reads as TGTGCCAGCAGCTTGGCCTTTCCTCTCACAGATACGCAGTATTTT.

The chain joins TRBV7-2 to TRBJ1-6; the match to TRBD1 covers 7 bases. This CDR3 is built from 18 residues. Germline V gives CDR1 SGHTA, CDR2 FQGNSA. The trim removed 5 bases at V and 0 bases at J, leaving 10 bases unmatched. Written as DNA, the CDR3 is TGTGCCAGCAGCGAGACGGGACAGCTTAGCTCCTATAATTCACCCCTCCACTTT. It encodes CASSETGQLSSYNSPLHF.

The chain recombines TRBV10-1 with TRBJ2-2; TRBD1 matches 10 bases. The CDR3 has 16 amino acids. Losses at the gene ends were 5 bases for V and 2 bases for J; bases not matched to a gene: 5. The V gene's germline CDR1 is WNHNN and CDR2 SYGVQD (reference sequence). The CDR3 coding sequence is TGCGCCAGCAGTCCTCGGGACAGGGGTAACACCGGGGAGCTGTTTTTT. Translating gives CASSPRDRGNTGELFF.

The rearrangement uses TRBV4-1 and TRBJ1-2, with 10 bases identical to TRBD1. Germline V gene lookup returns CDR1 MGHRA and CDR2 YSYEKL. This CDR3 has 18 residues. Trimming at V came to 0 bases and at J to 4 bases, leaving 11 bases not matched to a gene. CDR3 DNA sequence: TGCGCCAGCAGCCAAGATGGCCTGGGGTGGACAGGGGGCTATGGCTACACCTTC. The encoded protein is CASSQDGLGWTGGYGYTF.

This chain uses TRBV19 with TRBJ2-3, with 7 bases lining up with TRBD1. The CDR3 runs to 14 residues. V dropped 4 bases and J dropped 3; count of bases not matched to a gene: 4. From germline, CDR1 is LNHDA and CDR2 SQIVND (reference sequence). DNA of the CDR3: TGTGCCAGTAGTAACAGGGGACGGACAGATACGCAGTATTTT. It specifies CASSNRGRTDTQYF. The full variable domain, in which reference TRBV19 and TRBJ2-3 provide the parts outside the CDR3, is DGGITQSPKYLFRKEGQNVTLSCEQNLNHDAMYWYRQDPGQGLRLIYYSQIVNDFQKGDIAEGYSVSREKKESFPLTVTSAQKNPTAFYLCASSNRGRTDTQYFGPGTRLTVL.

The rearrangement uses TRBV2 and TRBJ2-7, with 11 bases lining up with TRBD2. Germline values: CDR1 SNHLY, CDR2 FYNNEI. This CDR3 has 17 residues. V shed 7 bases and J 7 bases; nucleotides not matched to a gene: 18. The DNA of the CDR3 is TGTGCCAGCAACGAAAAGTCGCTTGGACTAGCGGGTGGTGAGCAGTACTTC. Its protein is CASNEKSLGLAGGEQYF.

This sequence joins TRBV14 and TRBJ1-1; 9 bases line up with TRBD1. J lost 4 bases, V lost 0 bases, and 12 bases had no gene match. In germline, CDR1 is SGHDN, CDR2 FVKESK. CDR3 length: 18 amino acids. Written as DNA, the CDR3 is TGTGCCAGCAGCCAAGATCGAAGGACAGGGGTCTGGGGCACTGAAGCTTTCTTT. It encodes CASSQDRRTGVWGTEAFF.

In this sample, this clone turned up once. The gene calls are TRBV27 and TRBJ2-2; possible D gene TRBD1, 5 bases. The CDR3 spans 13 residues. CDR1 MNHEY and CDR2 SMNVEV come from the germline V gene (reference sequence). Between the trimmed V and J ends, which lost 2 bases and 5 bases, there was a span of 6 bases. CDR3 region: CASSLGQTGELFF. Written as DNA, the CDR3 is TGTGCCAGCAGTTTAGGACAAACCGGGGAGCTGTTTTTT.

The CDR3 bases are TGTGCCAGCAGCTTCAGGGGAAGTAATTCACCCCTCCACTTT. Its protein product is CASSFRGSNSPLHF. The rearrangement links TRBV5-4 to TRBJ1-6; D might be TRBD1 (6 bases). Germline V gene sequence: CDR1 SGHNT, CDR2 YYREEE (reference sequence). The CDR3 is made up of 14 amino acids. The V end lost 2 bases, the J end lost 6 bases, and 9 bases lay between the germline ends.

The chain couples TRBV15 to TRBJ2-3; possibly TRBD2 for D (5 bases). This CDR3 has 15 amino acids. Trimming pared 3 bases from V and 1 base from J, leaving 11 bases between. Per germline, CDR1 LNHNV and CDR2 YYDKDF (reference sequence). The CDR3 spells CATSRVGSGTDTQYF. As DNA, the CDR3 is TGTGCCACCAGCAGGGTGGGGAGTGGCACAGATACGCAGTATTTT.

The chain joins TRBV6-4 to TRBJ2-3; 10 bases are a match to TRBD1. The V and J ends lost 5 bases and 3 bases, in that order; junction bases with no gene match: 8. Germline CDR1 MRHNA, CDR2 SNTAGT. This CDR3 has 16 residues. The CDR3 region is CASSRQGATGTDTQYF. The CDR3 nucleotides are TGTGCCAGCAGTAGACAGGGGGCCACCGGAACAGATACGCAGTATTTT.

V and J are TRBV5-1 and TRBJ2-7; 12 bases align to TRBD2. The CDR3 sequence is 18 residues long. Germline assignment: CDR1 SGHRS and CDR2 YFSETQ. The V segment lost 0 bases and the J segment 2 bases; nucleotides outside the gene matches: 9. CDR3 in amino acids: CASSLVGWLAGGAYEQYF. In DNA form, the CDR3 reads TGCGCCAGCAGCTTGGTTGGTTGGCTAGCGGGGGGGGCCTACGAGCAGTACTTC. Looking up the rest from reference TRBV5-1 and TRBJ2-7 gives the full variable domain: KAGVTQTPRYLIKTRGQQVTLSCSPISGHRSVSWYQQTPGQGLQFLFEYFSETQRNKGNFPGRFSGRQFSNSRSEMNVSTLELGDSALYLCASSLVGWLAGGAYEQYFGPGTRLTVT.

The chain carries TRBV30 and TRBJ1-2; no clear D. This CDR3 contains 14 residues. Per germline, CDR1 GTSNPN and CDR2 SVGIG (reference sequence). Trimming pared 2 bases from V and 1 base from J, leaving 11 bases between. The CDR3: CAWSPGLSNYGYTF. The CDR3, as DNA: TGTGCCTGGAGTCCTGGGCTTAGTAACTATGGCTACACCTTC.

The rearrangement links TRBV9 to TRBJ2-5; 11 nucleotides match TRBD1. V lost 0 bases and J lost 4; bases outside the gene matches: 5. The CDR3 covers 16 residues. Germline V gene sequence: CDR1 SGDLS, CDR2 YYNGEE. CDR3 sequence: CASSVGDRGVGETQYF. The CDR3 bases are TGTGCCAGCAGCGTAGGGGACAGGGGGGTTGGAGAGACCCAGTACTTC.

Points on this clone: Other DNA sequences in this sample translate to the same CDR3. This chain connects TRBV11-2 to TRBJ1-1; D is uncertain. This CDR3 comprises 14 residues. Germline V lookup: CDR1 SGHAT, CDR2 FQNNGV. Trimming took 3 bases from V and 1 from J, leaving 9 bases between them. The DNA of the CDR3 is TGTGCCAGCAGCTTTCGCGGCAGGAACACTGAAGCTTTCTTT. Translating it yields CASSFRGRNTEAFF.

This clone was counted between two and nine times. CDR3 loop: CASSLPGSYEQYF. The DNA for the CDR3 is TGTGCCAGCAGCCTCCCGGGGTCCTACGAGCAGTACTTC. The gene calls are TRBV7-2 and TRBJ2-7; a possible D gene is TRBD2 (5 bases). V was clipped by 5 bases and J by 1 base, with 9 bases between them. The CDR3 sequence is 13 residues long. Germline CDR1 SGHTA, CDR2 FQGNSA.

This chain connects TRBV5-1 to TRBJ1-1, with 7 positions matching TRBD1. V shed 3 bases and J 6 bases; nucleotides not matched to a gene: 14. Germline-derived CDR1 and CDR2 are SGHRS and YFSETQ. This CDR3 is 16 amino acids long. The CDR3 is CASSSGDGTDTAEAFF. CDR3 in DNA: TGCGCCAGCAGCTCGGGCGACGGGACAGATACGGCTGAAGCTTTCTTT.

The chain joins TRBV5-1 to TRBJ2-5; D remains unclear. There are 13 residues in the CDR3. Germline V gene sequence: CDR1 SGHRS, CDR2 YFSETQ. Trimming stripped 0 bases from V and 4 bases from J, with 7 bases between. The DNA of the CDR3 is TGCGCCAGCAGCTTGGCATCGAGAGAGACCCAGTACTTC. Translation: CASSLASRETQYF.

The chain has TRBV7-6 and TRBJ2-1; 9 bases match TRBD1. Germline CDR1 reads SGHVS; CDR2 reads FNYEAQ. J was trimmed by 6 bases and V by 5 bases; bases with no gene match: 8. This CDR3 has 15 residues. The DNA for the CDR3 is TGTGCCAGCAGCCCGGGGACAGGGCTGGCCAATGAGCAGTTCTTC. Translated: CASSPGTGLANEQFF.